Listed here are 24 T cell receptor beta chains from one sample, sequenced in a study of CD8 T cells in ankylosing spondylitis. MiXCR, run by TCRdb on the 5' RACE reads, gives a single entry per CDR3 protein. The sample has about 750,000 distinct CDR3 sequences, about 20% seen once. Study findings and constraints: Apparently characteristic of ankylosing spondylitis blood was a TCR beta motif (about 8 highly homologous variants).

Their specific antigens are unknown. Sequences were obtained from blood, either unsorted or a sorted T cell fraction (not recorded which). All receptors come from a male donor with ankylosing spondylitis.

The chain couples TRBV12-3 or TRBV12-4 to TRBJ2-6; 9 positions agree with TRBD2. The ends lost 4 bases at V and 0 bases at J; junction bases unmatched: 4. The CDR3 totals 17 residues. The CDR3 sequence is CASSSSGALSGANVLTF. The CDR3 DNA reads TGTGCCAGCAGTTCTAGCGGGGCCCTCTCTGGGGCCAACGTCCTGACTTTC.

DNA of the CDR3: TGTGCCAGCAGGCTAGCGGGGGGGACCAATGAGCAGTTCTTC. Protein product: CASRLAGGTNEQFF. V usage is TRBV14 and J usage is TRBJ2-1; TRBD2 aligns across 12 bases. The trim removed 6 bases at V and 6 bases at J, leaving 3 bases unmatched. Per the germline V gene, CDR1 is SGHDN and CDR2 is FVKESK. This CDR3 is built from 14 residues.

This clonotype was observed a handful of times. The chain joins TRBV5-1 to TRBJ1-1; D gene ambiguous. This CDR3 region has 16 residues. Trimming stripped 0 bases from V and 4 bases from J, with 16 bases between. Germline V CDR1 and CDR2: SGHRS, YFSETQ. The CDR3 DNA follows: TGCGCCAGCAGCTTGGTGGAGACATCAACGGGCACTGAAGCTTTCTTT. This translates into CASSLVETSTGTEAFF.

This clonotype appeared a few times. V is TRBV7-2 and J is TRBJ2-5; the D is unclear. Trimming removed 4 bases from V and 5 bases from J, with 8 bases in between. This CDR3 region has 12 residues. Germline V CDR1 and CDR2: SGHTA, FQGNSA. CDR3 bases: TGTGCCAGCAGCTCTTACTTGGAGACCCAGTACTTC. Its protein product is CASSSYLETQYF.

This clonotype has only a few counts. The chain recombines TRBV5-1 with TRBJ2-6, with D perhaps matching TRBD1 or TRBD2 (5 bases each). Germline V CDR1 and CDR2: SGHRS, YFSETQ. This CDR3 region has 15 residues. The germline V and J ends were trimmed by 2 bases and 2 bases, with 8 bases remaining between them. As DNA, the CDR3 is TGCGCCAGCAGCTTCGGGGCTCCTGGGGCCAACGTCCTGACTTTC. Translation: CASSFGAPGANVLTF. The full variable domain, with the rest looked up from reference TRBV5-1 and TRBJ2-6, is KAGVTQTPRYLIKTRGQQVTLSCSPISGHRSVSWYQQTPGQGLQFLFEYFSETQRNKGNFPGRFSGRQFSNSRSEMNVSTLELGDSALYLCASSFGAPGANVLTFGAGSRLTVL.

This clonotype was seen a few times. The chain employs TRBV6-2 or TRBV6-3 and TRBJ2-2; TRBD2 aligns across 9 bases. The germline V gene encodes CDR1 MNHEY and CDR2 SVGEGT. CDR3 length equals 18 residues. V shed 0 bases and J 1 base; nucleotides not matched to a gene: 6. The CDR3 nucleotides are TGTGCCAGCAGTTACTCGGCCTTAGCGGGAGTGAACACCGGGGAGCTGTTTTTT. Protein product: CASSYSALAGVNTGELFF.

The rearrangement uses TRBV5-5 and TRBJ2-2; D not certain. Trimming removed 0 bases from V and 4 bases from J, with 10 bases in between. The CDR3 consists of 15 residues. Germline V gene sequence: CDR1 SGHKS, CDR2 YYEKEE (reference sequence). CDR3: CASSLGGKGTGELFF. The CDR3 DNA sequence: TGTGCCAGCAGCTTGGGTGGGAAGGGCACCGGGGAGCTGTTTTTT.

The rearrangement joins TRBV5-5 to TRBJ1-5, with D possibly TRBD1 on 6 matching bases. The length of the CDR3 is 18 residues. Between the trimmed V and J ends, which lost 0 bases and 7 bases, there was a span of 23 bases. CDR1 is SGHKS and CDR2 is YYEKEE in the germline V gene (reference sequence). This chain's CDR3 is CASSLAIQGTRGNQPQHF. For the CDR3, the DNA is TGTGCCAGCAGCTTGGCAATTCAAGGGACAAGGGGTAACCAGCCCCAGCATTTT. Full variable domain (remainder filled in from reference TRBV5-5 and TRBJ1-5): DAGVTQSPTHLIKTRGQQVTLRCSPISGHKSVSWYQQVLGQGPQFIFQYYEKEERGRGNFPDRFSARQFPNYSSELNVNALLLGDSALYLCASSLAIQGTRGNQPQHFGDGTRLSIL.

A few counts support this clonotype. CDR3 in amino acids: CASSYTNRGNNEQFF. CDR3 bases: TGTGCCAGCAGTTACACTAACAGGGGGAACAATGAGCAGTTCTTC. The J gene is TRBJ2-1, the V gene TRBV6-2 or TRBV6-3; 8 bases are shared with TRBD1. CDR1 MNHEY and CDR2 SVGEGT come from the germline V gene. The CDR3 loop spans 15 amino acids. Losses at the gene ends were 2 bases for V and 5 bases for J; bases not matched to a gene: 5.

This clonotype was seen many times. V gene TRBV6-5 combines with J gene TRBJ2-5; unclear D gene. Germline CDR1 and CDR2: MNHEY and SVGAGI. CDR3 length equals 11 residues. Trimming cost V 2 bases and J 5 bases, with 3 bases left between them. Here the CDR3 DNA reads TGTGCCAGCAGTTACGGGGAGACCCAGTACTTC. Its protein product is CASSYGETQYF.

The rearrangement links TRBV2 to TRBJ1-1; possibly TRBD1 for D (5 bases). The germline V gene has CDR1 SNHLY and CDR2 FYNNEI. The CDR3 is 14 amino acids. V lost 6 bases, J lost 5 bases, and 16 bases lay in between. The CDR3 sequence is CASRVGTSGTEAFF. CDR3 bases: TGTGCCAGCAGGGTCGGGACGAGTGGGACTGAAGCTTTCTTT.

This clonotype was counted a few times. V gene TRBV15 combines with J gene TRBJ2-1; 10 bases align to TRBD1. V lost 7 bases, J lost 2 bases, and 17 bases stayed unmatched. Germline V gives CDR1 LNHNV, CDR2 YYDKDF (reference sequence). The CDR3 loop spans 19 amino acids. The CDR3 nucleotides read TGTGCCACCACCGCGCCCTCGAGTCCGGGACAGGGGACCTACAATGAGCAGTTCTTC. It encodes CATTAPSSPGQGTYNEQFF.

V usage is TRBV3-1 and J usage is TRBJ1-4; maybe TRBD1 (6 bases). CDR3 length: 13 amino acids. Germline CDR1 LGHDT, CDR2 YNNKEL (reference sequence). Between the trimmed V and J ends, which lost 6 bases and 10 bases, there was a span of 15 bases. The CDR3: CASSRTEGVKLFF. CDR3 coding DNA: TGTGCCAGCAGTCGGACAGAAGGGGTAAAACTGTTTTTT.

V gene TRBV5-1 combines with J gene TRBJ2-4; 11 nucleotides align to TRBD1. The CDR3 totals 15 residues. CDR1 is SGHRS, CDR2 YFSETQ, per germline. The V segment lost 1 base and the J segment 7 bases; nucleotides outside the gene matches: 4. This chain's CDR3 is CASSLTDRGLNIQYF. In DNA form, the CDR3 reads TGCGCCAGCAGCTTGACGGACAGGGGGCTTAACATTCAGTACTTC.

V is TRBV5-1 and J is TRBJ1-6; TRBD1 matches at 7 bases. The germline V gene encodes CDR1 SGHRS and CDR2 YFSETQ. Trimming at V came to 6 bases and at J to 6 bases, leaving 3 bases not matched to a gene. There are 13 residues in the CDR3. CDR3 sequence reads: CASKRDSNSPLHF. DNA of the CDR3: TGCGCCAGCAAGCGGGACAGTAATTCACCCCTCCACTTT.

Concerning this clonotype: At one of its ends the junction is not consistent with the germline gene, which may arise from a read error. The V and J genes are TRBV20-1 and TRBJ1-6; 7 positions match TRBD1. Germline lookup yields CDR1 DFQATT and CDR2 SNEGSKA (reference sequence). This CDR3 is 14 amino acids long. The CDR3 region is CSANIRGGYSPLHF. CDR3 nucleotides: TGCAGCGCTAACATCAGGGGGGGATATTCACCCCTCCACTTT.

This clonotype has at least ten counts. At one of its ends the junction is not consistent with the germline gene, which may arise from a read error. This chain uses TRBV11-2 with TRBJ2-7; TRBD2 matches 8 bases. The CDR3 sequence is 14 residues long. CDR1 and CDR2 (germline): SGHAT, FQNNGV. Here the CDR3 reads CASSLVSGTYEQYF. CDR3 in DNA: TGTGCCAGCAGTTTAGTTAGCGGGACCTACGAGCAGTACTTC.

The chain combines TRBV27 with TRBJ2-3, with 14 bases fitting TRBD2. This CDR3 comprises 17 residues. Germline V lookup: CDR1 MNHEY, CDR2 SMNVEV (reference sequence). The junction had 9 bases not matched to a gene; V was cut back by 6 bases and J by 4 bases. The CDR3 region is CASRPEGLAGVADTQYF. CDR3 DNA: TGTGCCAGCAGACCAGAGGGACTAGCGGGGGTGGCAGATACGCAGTATTTT.

This clonotype was found a few times. The V call is TRBV5-1, the J call TRBJ1-5; 9 bases align to TRBD1. V lost 4 bases, J lost 3 bases, and 8 bases stayed unmatched. CDR3 length: 16 residues. Germline assignment: CDR1 SGHRS and CDR2 YFSETQ. In DNA, the CDR3 is TGCGCCAGCAGCCCGACCGGGACAGGGAACAATCAGCCCCAGCATTTT. Its translation: CASSPTGTGNNQPQHF.

This sequence joins TRBV27 and TRBJ1-4; D gene ambiguous. The CDR3 has 14 residues. Trimming removed 4 bases from V and 7 bases from J, with 13 bases in between. The germline V gene has CDR1 MNHEY and CDR2 SMNVEV (reference sequence). CDR3 nucleotide sequence: TGTGCCAGCAGTTCAGTGCTCGAGGGTGAAAAACTGTTTTTT. It is translated as CASSSVLEGEKLFF.

CDR3 sequence (DNA): TGTGCCAGCAGCTTAGAGTCCGGGATCGGGGAGCGGGAGACCCAGTACTTC. Protein sequence: CASSLESGIGERETQYF. The genes are TRBV7-8 and TRBJ2-5, with TRBD2 as a possible D gene (5 bases). CDR3 length: 17 residues. Germline V gives CDR1 SGHVS, CDR2 FQNEAQ. The V and J ends lost 1 base and 5 bases respectively, with 20 bases between them.

This clonotype was counted ten times or more. V usage is TRBV7-8 and J usage is TRBJ2-2; 8 positions agree with TRBD1. CDR1 is SGHVS, CDR2 FQNEAQ, per germline. CDR3 size: 14 residues. The V segment lost 5 bases and the J segment 7 bases; nucleotides outside the gene matches: 6. CDR3 in DNA: TGTGCCAGCAGCCCCAGGGGGCGCGGCGGGGAGCTGTTTTTT. Translating it yields CASSPRGRGGELFF.

This clonotype was seen a few times. The chain recombines TRBV12-3 or TRBV12-4 with TRBJ2-1, with D possibly matching TRBD2 (7 bases). CDR3 length equals 16 residues. Trimming pared 5 bases from V and 8 bases from J, leaving 22 bases between. In nucleotides, the CDR3 is TGTGCCAGCAGTGACCCCAGCGGGACACAGTCATATGAGCAGTTCTTC. This translates into CASSDPSGTQSYEQFF.

The V and J genes are TRBV6-5 and TRBJ1-2; D not certain. The CDR3 length is 12 residues. The germline V gene has CDR1 MNHEY and CDR2 SVGAGI. Trimming pared 2 bases from V and 8 bases from J, leaving 9 bases between. The CDR3 protein is CASSYPGNGYTF. As DNA, the CDR3 is TGTGCCAGCAGTTACCCCGGGAACGGCTACACCTTC.